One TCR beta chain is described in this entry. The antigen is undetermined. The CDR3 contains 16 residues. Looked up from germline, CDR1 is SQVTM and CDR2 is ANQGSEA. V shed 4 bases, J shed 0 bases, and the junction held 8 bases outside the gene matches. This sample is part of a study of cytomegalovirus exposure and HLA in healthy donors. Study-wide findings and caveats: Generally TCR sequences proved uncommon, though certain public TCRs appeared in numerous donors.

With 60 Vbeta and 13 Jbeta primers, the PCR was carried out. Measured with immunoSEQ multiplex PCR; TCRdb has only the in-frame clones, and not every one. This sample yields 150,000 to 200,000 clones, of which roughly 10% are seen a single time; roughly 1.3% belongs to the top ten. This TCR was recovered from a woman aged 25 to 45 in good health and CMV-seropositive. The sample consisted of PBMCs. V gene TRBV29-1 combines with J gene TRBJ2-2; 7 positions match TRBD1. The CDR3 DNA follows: TGCAGCGTTGGTTATCTGGGACAGTCGAACACCGGGGAGCTGTTTTTT. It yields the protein CSVGYLGQSNTGELFF.